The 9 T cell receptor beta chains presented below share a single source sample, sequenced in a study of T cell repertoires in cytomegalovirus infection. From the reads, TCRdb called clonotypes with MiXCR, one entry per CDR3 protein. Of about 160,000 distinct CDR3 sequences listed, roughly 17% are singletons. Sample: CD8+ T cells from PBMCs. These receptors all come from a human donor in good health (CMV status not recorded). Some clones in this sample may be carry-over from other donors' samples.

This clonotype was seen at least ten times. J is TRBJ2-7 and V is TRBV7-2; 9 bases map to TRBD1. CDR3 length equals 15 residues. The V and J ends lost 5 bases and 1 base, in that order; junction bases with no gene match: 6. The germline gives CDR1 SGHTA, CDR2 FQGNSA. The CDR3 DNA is TGTGCCAGCAGCCCCGGGACAGGGCTATCCTACGAGCAGTACTTC. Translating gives CASSPGTGLSYEQYF.

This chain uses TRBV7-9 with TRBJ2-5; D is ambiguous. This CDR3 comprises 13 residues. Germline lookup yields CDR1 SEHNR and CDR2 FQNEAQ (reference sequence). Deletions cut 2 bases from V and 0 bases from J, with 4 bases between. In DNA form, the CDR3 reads TGTGCCAGCAGCTTACGGTACCAAGAGACCCAGTACTTC. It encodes CASSLRYQETQYF.

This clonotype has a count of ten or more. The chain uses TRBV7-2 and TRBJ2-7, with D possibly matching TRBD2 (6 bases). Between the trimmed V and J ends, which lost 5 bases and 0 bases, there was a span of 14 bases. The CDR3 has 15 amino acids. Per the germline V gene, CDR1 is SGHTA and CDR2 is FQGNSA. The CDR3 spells CASSPSAGSSYEQYF. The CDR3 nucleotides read TGTGCCAGCAGCCCCTCCGCGGGGAGCTCCTACGAGCAGTACTTC.

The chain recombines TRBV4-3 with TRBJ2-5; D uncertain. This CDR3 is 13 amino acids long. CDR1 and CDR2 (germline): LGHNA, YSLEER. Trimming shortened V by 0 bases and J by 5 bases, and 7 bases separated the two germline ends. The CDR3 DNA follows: TGCGCCAGCAGCCAAGACAGTTGGGAGACCCAGTACTTC. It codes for CASSQDSWETQYF.

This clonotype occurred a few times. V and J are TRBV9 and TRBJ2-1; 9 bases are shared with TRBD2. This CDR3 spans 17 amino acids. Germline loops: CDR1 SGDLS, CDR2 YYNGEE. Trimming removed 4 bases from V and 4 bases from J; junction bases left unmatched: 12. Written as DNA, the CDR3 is TGTGCCAGCAGCCCCCGGGGAAGGCGGGGGGGGTACAATGAGCAGTTCTTC. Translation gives CASSPRGRRGGYNEQFF.

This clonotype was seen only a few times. CDR3 sequence reads: CASSRWAGGPTDTQYF. CDR3 in DNA: TGTGCCAGCAGCCGCTGGGCGGGAGGGCCTACAGATACGCAGTATTTT. The V and J genes are TRBV7-2 and TRBJ2-3, with 9 bases matching TRBD2. The J segment lost 3 bases and the V segment lost 5 bases, leaving 9 bases of the junction unmatched. Per germline, CDR1 SGHTA and CDR2 FQGNSA. The CDR3 sequence is 16 residues long.

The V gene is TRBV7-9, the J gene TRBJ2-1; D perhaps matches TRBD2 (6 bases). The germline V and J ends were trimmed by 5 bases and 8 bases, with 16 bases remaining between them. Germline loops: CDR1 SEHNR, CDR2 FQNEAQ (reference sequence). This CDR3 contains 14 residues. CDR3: CASSGGGVSHEQFF. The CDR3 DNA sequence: TGTGCCAGCAGCGGAGGCGGGGTTTCCCATGAGCAGTTCTTC.

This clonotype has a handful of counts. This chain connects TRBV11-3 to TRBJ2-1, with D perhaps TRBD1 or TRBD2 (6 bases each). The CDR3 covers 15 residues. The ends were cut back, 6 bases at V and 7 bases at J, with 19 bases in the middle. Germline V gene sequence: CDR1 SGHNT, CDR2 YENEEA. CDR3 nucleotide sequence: TGTGCCAGCAGTGCGGAGGGGGTCGGAGGTAATGAGCAGTTCTTC. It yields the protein CASSAEGVGGNEQFF. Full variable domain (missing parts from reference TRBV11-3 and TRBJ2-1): EAGVVQSPRYKIIEKKQPVAFWCNPISGHNTLYWYLQNLGQGPELLIRYENEEAVDDSQLPKDRFSAERLKGVDSTLKIQPAELGDSAVYLCASSAEGVGGNEQFFGPGTRLTVL.

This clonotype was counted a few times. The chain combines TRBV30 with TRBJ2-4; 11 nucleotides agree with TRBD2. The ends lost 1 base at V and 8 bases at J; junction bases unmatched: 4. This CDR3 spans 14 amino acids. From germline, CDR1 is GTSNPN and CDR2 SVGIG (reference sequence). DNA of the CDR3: TGTGCCTGGAGTGGGGCTAGCGGGAGGTACATTCAGTACTTC. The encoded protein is CAWSGASGRYIQYF.